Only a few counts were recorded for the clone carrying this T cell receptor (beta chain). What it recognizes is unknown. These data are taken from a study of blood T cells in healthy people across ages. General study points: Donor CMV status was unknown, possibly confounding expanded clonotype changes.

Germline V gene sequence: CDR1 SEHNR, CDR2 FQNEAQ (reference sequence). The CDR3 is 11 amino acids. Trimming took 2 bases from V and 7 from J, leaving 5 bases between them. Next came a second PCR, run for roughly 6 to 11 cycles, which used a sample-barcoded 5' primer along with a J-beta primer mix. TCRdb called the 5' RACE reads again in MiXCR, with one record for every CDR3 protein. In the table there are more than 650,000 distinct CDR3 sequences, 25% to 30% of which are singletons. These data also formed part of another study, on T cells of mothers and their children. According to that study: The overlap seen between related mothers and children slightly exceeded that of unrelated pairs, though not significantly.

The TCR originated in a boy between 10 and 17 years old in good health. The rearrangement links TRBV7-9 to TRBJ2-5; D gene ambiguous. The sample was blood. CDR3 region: CASSLYGTQYF. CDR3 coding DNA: TGTGCCAGCAGCTTATATGGGACCCAGTACTTC.